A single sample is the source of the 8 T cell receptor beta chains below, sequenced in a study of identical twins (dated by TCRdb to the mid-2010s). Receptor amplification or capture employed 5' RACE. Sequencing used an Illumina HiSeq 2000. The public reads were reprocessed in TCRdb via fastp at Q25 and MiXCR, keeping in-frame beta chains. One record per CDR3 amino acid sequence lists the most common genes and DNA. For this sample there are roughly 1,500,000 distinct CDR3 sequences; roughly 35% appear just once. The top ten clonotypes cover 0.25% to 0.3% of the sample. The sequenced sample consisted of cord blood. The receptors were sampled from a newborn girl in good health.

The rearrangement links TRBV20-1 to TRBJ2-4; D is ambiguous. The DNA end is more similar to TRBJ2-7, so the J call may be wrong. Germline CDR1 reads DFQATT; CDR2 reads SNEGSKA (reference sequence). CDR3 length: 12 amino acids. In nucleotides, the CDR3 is TGCAGTGCTAGCGGATCATACTACGAGCAGTACTTC. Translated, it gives CSASGSYYEQYF.

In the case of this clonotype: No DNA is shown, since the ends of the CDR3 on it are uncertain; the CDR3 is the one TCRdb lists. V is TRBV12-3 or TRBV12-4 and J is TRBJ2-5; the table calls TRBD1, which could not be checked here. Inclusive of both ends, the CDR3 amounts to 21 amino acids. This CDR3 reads CASRIGQPSAKLFFGSGTRYF.

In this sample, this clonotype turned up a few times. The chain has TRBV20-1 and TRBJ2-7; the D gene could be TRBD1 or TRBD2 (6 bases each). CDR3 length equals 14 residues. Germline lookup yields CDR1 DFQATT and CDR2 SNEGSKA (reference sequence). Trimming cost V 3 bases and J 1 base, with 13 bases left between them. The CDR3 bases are TGCAGTGCTAGGGGGGCGGCGGGGTCCTACGAGCAGTACTTC. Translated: CSARGAAGSYEQYF.

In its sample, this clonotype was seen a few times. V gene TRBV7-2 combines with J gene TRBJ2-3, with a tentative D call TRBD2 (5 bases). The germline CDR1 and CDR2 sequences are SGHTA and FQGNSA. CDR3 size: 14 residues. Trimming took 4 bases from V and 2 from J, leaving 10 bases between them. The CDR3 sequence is CASSSNRDTDTQYF. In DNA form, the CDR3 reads TGTGCCAGCAGCTCAAATCGGGACACAGATACGCAGTATTTT.

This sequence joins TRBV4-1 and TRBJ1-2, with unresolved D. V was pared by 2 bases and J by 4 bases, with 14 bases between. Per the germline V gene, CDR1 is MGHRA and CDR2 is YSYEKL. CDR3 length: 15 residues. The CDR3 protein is CASSQFPGRLYGYTF. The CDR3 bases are TGCGCCAGCAGCCAATTCCCCGGGAGGCTCTATGGCTACACCTTC.

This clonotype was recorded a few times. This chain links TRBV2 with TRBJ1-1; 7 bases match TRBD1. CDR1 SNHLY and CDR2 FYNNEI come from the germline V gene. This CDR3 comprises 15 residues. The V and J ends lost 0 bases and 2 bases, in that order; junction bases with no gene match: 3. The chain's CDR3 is CASSEAKGANTEAFF. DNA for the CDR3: TGTGCCAGCAGTGAAGCAAAGGGGGCAAACACTGAAGCTTTCTTT.

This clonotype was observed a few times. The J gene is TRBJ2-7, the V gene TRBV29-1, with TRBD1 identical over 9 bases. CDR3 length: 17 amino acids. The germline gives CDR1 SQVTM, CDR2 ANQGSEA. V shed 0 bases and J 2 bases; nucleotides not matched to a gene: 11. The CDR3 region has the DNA TGCAGCGTTGAAGATCGGAGACCGGGACAGGGCCCCTACGAGCAGTACTTC. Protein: CSVEDRRPGQGPYEQYF.

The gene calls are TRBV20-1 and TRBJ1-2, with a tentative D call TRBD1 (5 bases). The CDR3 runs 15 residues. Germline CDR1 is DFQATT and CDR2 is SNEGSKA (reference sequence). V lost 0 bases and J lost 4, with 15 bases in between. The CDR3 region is CSARDRRGEGYGYTF. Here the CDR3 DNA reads TGCAGTGCTAGAGATCGGCGAGGGGAAGGCTATGGCTACACCTTC.